A selection of T cell receptor beta chains follows, all from one sample in a study of early T cells in non-severe SARS-CoV-2 infection. In TCRdb, the 5' RACE reads were re-called with MiXCR into one record per CDR3 protein. The sample yields roughly 75,000 distinct CDR3 sequences, around a tenth seen once. Material: whole blood. All receptors derive from an adult who was a healthcare worker with PCR-confirmed SARS-CoV-2 infection or an uninfected control (not recorded which). Both conserved end residues are part of each CDR3. Each record gives: clone size, V gene, CDR3 length, J gene, D gene, CDR3 DNA, CDR3 protein. The D gene is left open where the match is weak. Size is omitted from some rows. Given values are once, few, many or a class for expanded clones.

many,TRBV24-1,15,TRBJ2-2,TRBD2,TGTGCCACCAGTGCGAGCGGGAGGTCTTTTGGGGAGCTGTTTTTT,CATSASGRSFGELFF
few,TRBV24-1,14,TRBJ2-3,NA,TGTGCCACCAGTGATTTGACCCGCCAGAATACGCAGTATTTT,CATSDLTRQNTQYF
many,TRBV7-8,15,TRBJ1-3,NA,TGTGCCAGCAGCCCTGGGGGGGGCACTGGAAACACCATATATTTT,CASSPGGGTGNTIYF
NA,TRBV27,15,TRBJ1-2,NA,TGTGCCAGCAGTTCGACTTTCAGTTTAAACTATGGCTACACCTTC,CASSSTFSLNYGYTF
few,TRBV20-1,15,TRBJ2-5,TRBD2,TGCAGTGCTAGAGAGGATAGCGGGATGGAAGAGACCCAGTACTTC,CSAREDSGMEETQYF
NA,TRBV7-9,13,TRBJ2-5,NA,TGTGCCAGCCGGCTACCTAGGGGAGAGACCCAGTACTTC,CASRLPRGETQYF
many,TRBV7-3,17,TRBJ1-3,NA,TGTGCCAGCAGCTTAAGTCCGGGACCTTCCTCTGGAAACACCATATATTTT,CASSLSPGPSSGNTIYF
NA,TRBV14,15,TRBJ2-1,TRBD1,TGTGCCAGCAGCCAAGTGGGGACAGGGTTGAGTGAGCAGTTCTTC,CASSQVGTGLSEQFF
NA,TRBV24-1,15,TRBJ2-1,TRBD2,TGTGCCACCTCCTCAGTGGGAGGGCCCTACAATGAGCAGTTCTTC,CATSSVGGPYNEQFF
many,TRBV6-5,15,TRBJ2-7,NA,TGTGCCAGCAGTTACTCCGAGGTGAGGACCTACGAGCAGTACTTC,CASSYSEVRTYEQYF
NA,TRBV5-4,13,TRBJ2-1,TRBD1,TGTGCCAGCAGCCGGCGACAGGGGTATGAGCAGTTCTTC,CASSRRQGYEQFF
many,TRBV19,14,TRBJ1-5,NA,TGTGCCAGTACCGCGCAGGGGCGCAATCAGCCCCAGCATTTT,CASTAQGRNQPQHF
NA,TRBV5-1,12,TRBJ2-3,NA,TGCGCCAGCAGCTTGGACGCAGATACGCAGTATTTT,CASSLDADTQYF
few,TRBV6-6,13,TRBJ2-7,NA,TGTGCCAGCAGTCCCGGGACAAGGGGCGAGCAGTACTTC,CASSPGTRGEQYF
NA,TRBV29-1,13,TRBJ2-7,NA,TGCAGCGCCGGGCGGGCATCCTCCTACGAGCAGTACTTC,CSAGRASSYEQYF
NA,TRBV5-5,15,TRBJ1-6,NA,TGTGCCAGCAGCTCTATCGGGGGGCGCCGGTCACCCCTCCACTTT,CASSSIGGRRSPLHF
NA,TRBV9,14,TRBJ2-3,NA,TGTGCCAGCAGCGTAGAGGGAAACACAGATACGCAGTATTTT,CASSVEGNTDTQYF
NA,TRBV15,16,TRBJ2-2,NA,TGTGCCACCAGCAGAGGGGTCCCCCCGAACACCGGGGAGCTGTTTTTT,CATSRGVPPNTGELFF
many,TRBV29-1,11,TRBJ1-1,NA,TGCAGCGTTGGGGTCTTGACTGAAGCTTTCTTT,CSVGVLTEAFF
many,TRBV6-6,18,TRBJ2-3,NA,TGTGCCAGCAGTTACATGATCCTGGCTGTATCTAGCACAGATACGCAGTATTTT,CASSYMILAVSSTDTQYF
few,TRBV5-4,14,TRBJ2-1,NA,TGTGCCAGCAGCTTCCCGGACAGATTCAATGAGCAGTTCTTC,CASSFPDRFNEQFF
few,TRBV11-2,17,TRBJ2-2,NA,TGTGCCAGCAGCCGCCGGGGAAGGGGAGGAGACACCGGGGAGCTGTTTTTT,CASSRRGRGGDTGELFF
many,TRBV20-1,15,TRBJ1-3,NA,TGCAGTGCTAGAGAAGGAGGGGCGGCTGGAAACACCATATATTTT,CSAREGGAAGNTIYF
few,TRBV20-1,15,TRBJ2-3,TRBD2,TGCAGTGCTAGAACGGGACTAGCGGGAGCAGATACGCAGTATTTT,CSARTGLAGADTQYF
many,TRBV7-6,17,TRBJ2-1,TRBD2,TGTGCCAGCAGCTTAGCGGGAGGGAGATCGGCCTACAATGAGCAGTTCTTC,CASSLAGGRSAYNEQFF
NA,TRBV28,15,TRBJ2-2,NA,TGTGCCAGCAGAATGGTCGGGACCATAACCGGGGAGCTGTTTTTT,CASRMVGTITGELFF
few,TRBV18,14,TRBJ1-1,NA,TGTGCCAGCTCAAAGGAACTCCAGAACACTGAAGCTTTCTTT,CASSKELQNTEAFF
many,TRBV5-4,13,TRBJ2-1,TRBD2,TGTGCCAGCAGCTTGGTTGGGGGGGATGAGCAGTTCTTC,CASSLVGGDEQFF
few,TRBV5-1,15,TRBJ2-5,NA,TGCGCCAGCAGGGGCGGGACAGTACCCCAAGGGGCCCAGTACTTC,CASRGGTVPQGAQYF
NA,TRBV20-1,12,TRBJ2-5,NA,TGCAGTGCTAGGAGCGCTCAAGAGACCCAGTACTTC,CSARSAQETQYF
NA,TRBV9,16,TRBJ1-2,NA,TGTGCCAGCAGCTTTAGCGACAGTCCCAGGGGTGTCGGCTACACCTTC,CASSFSDSPRGVGYTF
NA,TRBV4-1,17,TRBJ2-5,NA,TGCGCCAGCAGCCAGATTCTCGGCCGCGGCCGAAAAGAGACCCAGTACTTC,CASSQILGRGRKETQYF
few,TRBV27,15,TRBJ2-2,TRBD2,TGTGCCAGCAGTTTCATAGCGGGGAACACCGGGGAGCTGTTTTTT,CASSFIAGNTGELFF
many,TRBV11-3,15,TRBJ2-3,TRBD2,TGTGCCAGCAGCTTGACTAGCGGGAGTGCAGATACGCAGTATTTT,CASSLTSGSADTQYF
NA,TRBV10-3,13,TRBJ1-2,NA,TGTGCCATCAGTTACAGGGCAAACTATGGCTACACCTTC,CAISYRANYGYTF
NA,TRBV5-1,16,TRBJ2-3,NA,TGCGCCAGCAGCCCCCGATCCGGGCCCACCACAGATACGCAGTATTTT,CASSPRSGPTTDTQYF